Shown below are 9 T cell receptor beta chains from a single sample sequenced in a study of spatial heterogeneity in lung cancer. MiXCR was run by TCRdb on the 5' RACE reads, yielding one entry per CDR3 protein. The data contain around 8,000 distinct CDR3 sequences, roughly 9.2% of them seen just once; the ten biggest clones take up about 44%. The time point: sample taken at primary tumor resection. The input material, whole RNA from tumor, nontumor lung or frozen PBMC, was sequenced unsorted. Sample: PBMCs, taken at surgery. These receptors were obtained from a male donor with early-stage non-small cell lung cancer.

Of note for this clonotype: This beta chain is a stray read from a library made for alpha chains; its abundance is not meaningful. This chain joins TRBV20-1 and TRBJ2-3, with D possibly TRBD2 on 6 matching bases. With 7 bases removed from V and 1 base from J, the gap between germline ends came to 15 bases. The CDR3 contains 14 residues. Per the germline V gene, CDR1 is DFQATT and CDR2 is SNEGSKA (reference sequence). CDR3 in DNA: TGCAGTGTCGTCTTGCGGGGCCGCACAGATACGCAGTATTTT. Its translation is CSVVLRGRTDTQYF.

This clonotype was detected many times. The library was prepared for alpha chains; this beta chain is a stray read, so its frequency means little. The V and J genes are TRBV20-1 and TRBJ1-2, with D perhaps matching TRBD1 (5 bases). This CDR3 is 16 amino acids long. Germline CDR1 and CDR2: DFQATT and SNEGSKA (reference sequence). Trimming removed 0 bases from V and 4 bases from J, with 18 bases in between. The CDR3 DNA follows: TGCAGTGCTAGAGATGCCCCGGGACTCCTCTTCTATGGCTACACCTTC. Amino acid sequence: CSARDAPGLLFYGYTF.

This clonotype was counted many times. In a library made to pick up alpha chains, this beta chain is a stray read with a size that means little. J is TRBJ2-2 and V is TRBV4-2, with 8 nucleotides matching TRBD2. Per germline, CDR1 LGHNA and CDR2 YNFKEQ. Unmatched junction bases numbered 2, after V lost 0 bases and J lost 2 bases. The CDR3 has 16 amino acids. Here the CDR3 reads CASSQEIAGNTGELFF. CDR3 DNA: TGTGCCAGCAGCCAAGAAATAGCGGGAAACACCGGGGAGCTGTTTTTT.

This clonotype was counted many times. Being off target in a library aimed at alpha chains, this beta chain has a size of little meaning. This sequence joins TRBV15 and TRBJ1-1, with D perhaps TRBD1 (6 bases). Germline lookup yields CDR1 LNHNV and CDR2 YYDKDF (reference sequence). The CDR3 loop spans 13 amino acids. Deletions cut 0 bases from V and 11 bases from J, with 13 bases between. Here the CDR3 reads CATSRDSGVQAFF. CDR3 nucleotides: TGTGCCACCAGCAGAGATTCAGGGGTTCAGGCTTTCTTT.

This clonotype was observed at least ten times. This beta chain represents an off-target read in a library built for alpha chains; its size is of limited meaning. This sequence joins TRBV7-3 and TRBJ2-1; 14 positions match TRBD2. CDR3 length equals 19 residues. V trimming: 1 base; J trimming: 3 bases; junction bases outside the gene matches: 8. Germline V gene lookup returns CDR1 SGHTA and CDR2 FQGTGA. The CDR3 reads CASSLMPGTSGSIYNEQFF. CDR3 in DNA: TGTGCCAGCAGCTTAATGCCCGGGACTAGCGGGAGTATCTACAATGAGCAGTTCTTC.

In this sample, this clonotype turned up many times. Being off target in a library aimed at alpha chains, this beta chain has a size of little meaning. The V and J genes are TRBV2 and TRBJ1-5; possible D gene TRBD1, 5 bases. The CDR3 totals 14 residues. V lost 3 bases to trimming and J lost 6 bases, with 12 bases between them. Germline CDR1 reads SNHLY; CDR2 reads FYNNEI. The CDR3 DNA reads as TGTGCCAGCAGTGATCGCGGTGGGGGTCAGCCCCAGCATTTT. Protein product: CASSDRGGGQPQHF.

This clonotype was seen only a few times. This beta chain came through as a stray read in a library set up for alpha chains, and its size says little. The chain is built from TRBV14 and TRBJ2-3; D may be TRBD1 (5 bases). Per the germline V gene, CDR1 is SGHDN and CDR2 is FVKESK. The CDR3 extends over 13 amino acids. V gave up 4 bases and J gave up 2 bases, with 7 bases separating them. Here the CDR3 reads CASSLGATDTQYF. The CDR3 DNA reads as TGTGCCAGCAGCCTAGGGGCCACAGATACGCAGTATTTT. Full variable domain (rest looked up from reference TRBV14 and TRBJ2-3): EAGVTQFPSHSVIEKGQTVTLRCDPISGHDNLYWYRRVMGKEIKFLLHFVKESKQDESGMPNNRFLAERTGGTYSTLKVQPAELEDSGVYFCASSLGATDTQYFGPGTRLTVL.

This clonotype was counted at least ten times. This beta chain is an off-target read within a library intended for alpha chains, so its frequency means little. V usage is TRBV6-5 and J usage is TRBJ1-5; D ambiguous. Trimming took 0 bases from V and 7 from J, leaving 7 bases between them. The germline V gene encodes CDR1 MNHEY and CDR2 SVGAGI. This CDR3 comprises 13 residues. In nucleotides, the CDR3 is TGTGCCAGCAGTTACTCGATAGGCCAGCCCCAGCATTTT. Protein product: CASSYSIGQPQHF.

This clonotype was detected ten times or more. A library prepared for alpha chains yielded this beta chain as an off-target read; its size is of little meaning. CDR3 loop: CSARDPLRDDFSEQYF. The DNA of the CDR3 is TGCAGTGCTAGAGACCCACTCCGGGACGACTTTTCGGAGCAGTACTTC. The chain uses TRBV20-1 and TRBJ2-7; D possibly matches TRBD1 or TRBD2 (5 bases each). The germline gives CDR1 DFQATT, CDR2 SNEGSKA (reference sequence). The CDR3 is 16 residues long. V lost 0 bases to trimming and J lost 7 bases, with 22 bases between them.